This TCR beta chain was observed in a study of blood T cells in healthy people across ages. On the study more broadly: Template switching captured about one barcoded beta molecule per two T cells. Study results and limitations: A roughly linear age-dependent decrease characterized TCR beta diversity per million T cells. Because donor CMV status was unknown, expanded clonotype changes were possibly confounded.

To note about this clonotype: As yet, its antigen is unknown.

Total RNA amounts of at least 6 micrograms were extracted per sample. Trimming cost V 3 bases and J 3 bases, with 7 bases left between them. Germline V CDR1 and CDR2: LGHDT, YNNKEL (reference sequence). The CDR3 has 13 amino acids. The authors ran a second PCR of 7 to 11 cycles using a sample-barcoded 5' primer and a J-beta primer mix. MiXCR was run by TCRdb on the 5' RACE reads, yielding one entry per CDR3 protein. The sample holds 950,000 to 1,200,000 distinct CDR3 sequences; roughly two fifths are singletons and the top ten take 10% to 15%. Sequenced sample: blood. This sequence joins TRBV3-1 and TRBJ2-3; D is undetermined. The receptor comes from a man aged 18 to 35 in good health. CDR3 coding DNA: TGTGCCAGCAGCCAGAAGGGAACAGATACGCAGTATTTT. Protein product: CASSQKGTDTQYF.